This T cell receptor (beta chain) appears in the sequencing data of a study of a mutant IDH1 vaccine in newly diagnosed glioma. General study findings and limits: Researchers report vaccine-induced immune responses in 80% to 95% of patients.

The ends were cut back, 4 bases at V and 2 bases at J, with 13 bases in the middle. The CDR3 runs to 14 residues. Germline V gene data show CDR1 as SGHDT and CDR2 as YYEEEE. A word on this clone: What it binds is not known.

The assay was immunoSEQ multiplex PCR, and TCRdb's table has in-frame clones only and misses some. The profile shows 35,000 to 45,000 clones, approximately 80% of them singletons. Time point meaning: week 35, safety follow-up. Mutant IDH1 20-mer peptide, at 300 ug, made up each vaccine dose, with topical imiquimod. New WHO grade 3 or 4 astrocytomas that were IDH1-mutant and ATRX-lost occurred in the donors. This sample comprised PBMCs, obtained from a glioma patient whose treatment included an IDH1 peptide vaccine. The V call is TRBV5-6, the J call TRBJ2-7; TRBD1 might be the D (6 bases). This receptor was identified in a woman aged 50 to 60 with glioma. As DNA, the CDR3 is TGTGCCAGCAGCAGGGGGACCGGGACCTACGAGCAGTACTTC. Encoded protein: CASSRGTGTYEQYF.